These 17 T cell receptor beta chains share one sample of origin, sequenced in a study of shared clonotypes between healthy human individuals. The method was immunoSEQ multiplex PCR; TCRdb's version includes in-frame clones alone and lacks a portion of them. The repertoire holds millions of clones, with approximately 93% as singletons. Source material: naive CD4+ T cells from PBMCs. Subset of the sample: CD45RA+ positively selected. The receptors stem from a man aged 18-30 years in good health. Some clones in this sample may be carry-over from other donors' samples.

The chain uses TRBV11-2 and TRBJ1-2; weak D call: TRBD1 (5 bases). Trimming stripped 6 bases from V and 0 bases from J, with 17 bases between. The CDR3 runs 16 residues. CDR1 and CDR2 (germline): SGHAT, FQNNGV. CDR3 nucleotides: TGTGCCAGCAGTCATGGGCGGGGGAGACCTAACTATGGCTACACCTTC. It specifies CASSHGRGRPNYGYTF.

In DNA form, the CDR3 reads TGTGCCAGCGTCAGGGGGGGGCTCCAAGAGACCCAGTACTTC. Amino acids: CASVRGGLQETQYF. The chain uses TRBV28 and TRBJ2-5; D could derive from TRBD1 or TRBD2 (7 bases each). CDR3 size: 14 residues. V shed 8 bases and J shed 1 base, with 14 bases lying between them. The germline CDR1 and CDR2 sequences are MDHEN and SYDVKM.

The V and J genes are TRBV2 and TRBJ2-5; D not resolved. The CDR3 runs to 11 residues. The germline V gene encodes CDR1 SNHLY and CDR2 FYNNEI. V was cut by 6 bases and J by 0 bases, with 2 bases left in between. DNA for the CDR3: TGTGCCAGCAGAAACCAAGAGACCCAGTACTTC. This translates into CASRNQETQYF.

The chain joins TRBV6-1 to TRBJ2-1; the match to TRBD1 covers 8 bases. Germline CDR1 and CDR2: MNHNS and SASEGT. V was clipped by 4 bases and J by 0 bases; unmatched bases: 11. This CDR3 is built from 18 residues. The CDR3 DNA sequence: TGTGCCAGCAGTGCCCAGGGGGCCCTGGGAGACTCCTACAATGAGCAGTTCTTC. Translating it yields CASSAQGALGDSYNEQFF.

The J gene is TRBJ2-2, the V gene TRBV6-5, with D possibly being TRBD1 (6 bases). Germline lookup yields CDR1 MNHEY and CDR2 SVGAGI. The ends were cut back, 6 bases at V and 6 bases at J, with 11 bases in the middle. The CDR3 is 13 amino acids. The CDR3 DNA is TGTGCCAGCAGAGCAGGGGCGGCCGGGGAGCTGTTTTTT. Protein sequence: CASRAGAAGELFF.

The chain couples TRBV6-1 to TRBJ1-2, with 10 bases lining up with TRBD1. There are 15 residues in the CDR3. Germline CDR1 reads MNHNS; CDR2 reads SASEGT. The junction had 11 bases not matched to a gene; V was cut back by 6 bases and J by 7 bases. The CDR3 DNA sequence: TGTGCCAGCAGCAGACAGGGGGCGGTAGTGGCTGGCTACACCTTC. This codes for CASSRQGAVVAGYTF.

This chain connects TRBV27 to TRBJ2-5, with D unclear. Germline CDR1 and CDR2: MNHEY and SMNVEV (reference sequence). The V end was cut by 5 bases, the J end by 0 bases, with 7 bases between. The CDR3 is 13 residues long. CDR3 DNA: TGTGCCAGCAGTCTCGCGTACCAAGAGACCCAGTACTTC. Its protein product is CASSLAYQETQYF.

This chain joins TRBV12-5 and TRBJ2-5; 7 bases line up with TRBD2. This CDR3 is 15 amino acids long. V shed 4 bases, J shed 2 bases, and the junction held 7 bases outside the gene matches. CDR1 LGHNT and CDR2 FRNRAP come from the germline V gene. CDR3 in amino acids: CASGWPGGFQETQYF. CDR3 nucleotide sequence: TGTGCTAGTGGTTGGCCCGGGGGGTTTCAAGAGACCCAGTACTTC.

The CDR3 DNA sequence: TGTGCCAGCTCACGGACAGCGGCTATGGGTCCCAGTAACTATGGCTACACCTTC. Translation: CASSRTAAMGPSNYGYTF. The genes are TRBV18 and TRBJ1-2, with D maybe TRBD1 (6 bases). CDR3 length: 18 amino acids. The V gene lost 4 bases and the J gene lost 1 base, with 22 bases spanning the gap. Germline CDR1 reads KGHSH; CDR2 reads LQKENI. Full variable domain (outside the CDR3, taken from reference TRBV18 and TRBJ1-2): NAGVMQNPRHLVRRRGQEARLRCSPMKGHSHVYWYRQLPEEGLKFMVYLQKENIIDESGMPKERFSAEFPKEGPSILRIQQVVRGDSAAYFCASSRTAAMGPSNYGYTFGSGTRLTVV.

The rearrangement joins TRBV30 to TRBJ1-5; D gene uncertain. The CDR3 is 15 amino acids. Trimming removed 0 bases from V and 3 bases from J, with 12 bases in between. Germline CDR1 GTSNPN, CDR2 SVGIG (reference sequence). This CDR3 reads CAWSVAGLVNQPQHF. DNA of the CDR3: TGTGCCTGGAGTGTAGCAGGTCTGGTCAATCAGCCCCAGCATTTT.

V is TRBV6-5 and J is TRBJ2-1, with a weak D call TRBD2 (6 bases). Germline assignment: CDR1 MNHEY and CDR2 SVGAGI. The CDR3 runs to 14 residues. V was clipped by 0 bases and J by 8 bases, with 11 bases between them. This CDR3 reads CASSYSFGEDEQFF. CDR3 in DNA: TGTGCCAGCAGTTACTCGTTCGGGGAGGATGAGCAGTTCTTC.

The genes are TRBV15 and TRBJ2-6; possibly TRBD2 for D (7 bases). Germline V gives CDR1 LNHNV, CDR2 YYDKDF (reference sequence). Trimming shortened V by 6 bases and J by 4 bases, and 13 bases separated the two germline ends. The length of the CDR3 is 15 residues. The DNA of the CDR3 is TGTGCCACCAGTTGGGGGGGGCCCGGGGCCAACGTCCTGACTTTC. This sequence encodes CATSWGGPGANVLTF. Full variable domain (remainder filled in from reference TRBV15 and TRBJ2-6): DAMVIQNPRYQVTQFGKPVTLSCSQTLNHNVMYWYQQKSSQAPKLLFHYYDKDFNNEADTPDNFQSRRPNTSFCFLDIRSPGLGDTAMYLCATSWGGPGANVLTFGAGSRLTVL.

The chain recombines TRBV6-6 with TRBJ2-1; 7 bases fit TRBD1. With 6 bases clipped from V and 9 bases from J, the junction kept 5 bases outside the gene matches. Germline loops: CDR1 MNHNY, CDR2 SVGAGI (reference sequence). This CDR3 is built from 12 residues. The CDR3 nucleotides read TGTGCCAGCAGACAAGACAGGGCTGAGCAGTTCTTC. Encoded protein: CASRQDRAEQFF.

For the CDR3, the DNA is TGTGCCAGCAGTGAACAGGGCTTTTCTGGGGCCAACGTCCTGACTTTC. Protein: CASSEQGFSGANVLTF. The gene calls are TRBV6-1 and TRBJ2-6; maybe TRBD1 (5 bases). This CDR3 region has 16 residues. Deletions cut 2 bases from V and 1 base from J, with 9 bases between. Germline values: CDR1 MNHNS, CDR2 SASEGT.

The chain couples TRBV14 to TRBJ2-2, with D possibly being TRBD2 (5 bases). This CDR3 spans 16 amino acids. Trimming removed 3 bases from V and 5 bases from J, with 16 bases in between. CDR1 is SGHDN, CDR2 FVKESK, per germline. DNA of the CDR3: TGTGCCAGCAGCCAGACCTACGGGCGAGGGACCGGGGAGCTGTTTTTT. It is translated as CASSQTYGRGTGELFF.

The chain's CDR3 is CAISESGRGANRGNTIYF. As DNA, the CDR3 is TGTGCCATCAGTGAGTCGGGTCGGGGAGCCAATCGTGGAAACACCATATATTTT. This chain uses TRBV10-3 with TRBJ1-3; no firm D call. The CDR3 is 18 residues long. The germline V gene encodes CDR1 ENHRY and CDR2 SYGVKD. Trimming removed 0 bases from V and 3 bases from J, with 18 bases in between.

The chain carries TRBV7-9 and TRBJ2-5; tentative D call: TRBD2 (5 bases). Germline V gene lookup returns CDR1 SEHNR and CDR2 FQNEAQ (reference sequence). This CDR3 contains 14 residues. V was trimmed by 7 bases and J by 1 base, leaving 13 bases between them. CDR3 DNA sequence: TGTGCCAGCACCACGAGGGAACTCCAAGAGACCCAGTACTTC. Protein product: CASTTRELQETQYF.